These 12 T cell receptor beta chains originate from one sample sequenced in a study of post-analysis software for immune sequencing data. These receptors are not linked to any known antigen. Overall study results and limits: There were roughly five TRBV segments more frequent in patients than controls, and TRBV5-6, TRBV5-1 and TRBV20-1 were among them.

TCR beta libraries were prepared from cDNA with unique molecular identifiers. TCRdb ran MiXCR on the PCR reads and lists one entry per CDR3 protein. The data contain about 770,000 distinct CDR3 sequences, just over 45% of them singletons. Sequencing was carried out using blood. These TCRs come from a girl aged 10 to 17 with multiple sclerosis.

In this sample, this clonotype turned up a few times. The chain carries TRBV3-1 and TRBJ2-1, with D maybe TRBD2 (6 bases). The V gene's germline CDR1 is LGHDT and CDR2 YNNKEL (reference sequence). The ends were cut back, 4 bases at V and 5 bases at J, with 12 bases in the middle. The CDR3 loop spans 14 amino acids. The CDR3 DNA reads TGTGCCAGCAGCCGGGGGGAGACCCACAATGAGCAGTTCTTC. It yields the protein CASSRGETHNEQFF.

This clonotype appeared a few times. J is TRBJ2-7 and V is TRBV12-3 or TRBV12-4, with D perhaps assigned TRBD1 or TRBD2 (5 bases each). The CDR3 is 15 residues long. V lost 2 bases, J lost 3 bases, and 14 bases lay in between. CDR3 in amino acids: CASSLTRDRGYEQYF. In nucleotides, the CDR3 is TGTGCCAGCAGTTTAACCCGGGACCGGGGCTACGAGCAGTACTTC.

V is TRBV6-1 and J is TRBJ2-3, with D uncertain. V was shortened by 4 bases and J by 4 bases, with 15 bases between the two germline ends. There are 15 residues in the CDR3. Germline CDR1 is MNHNS and CDR2 is SASEGT. CDR3 sequence reads: CASSGMLAVADTQYF. Written as DNA, the CDR3 is TGTGCCAGCAGTGGGATGTTGGCGGTCGCAGATACGCAGTATTTT.

The V and J genes are TRBV13 and TRBJ2-1, with D possibly TRBD1 on 6 matching bases. Deletions cut 4 bases from V and 0 bases from J, with 13 bases between. This CDR3 region has 16 residues. Germline CDR1 is PRHDT and CDR2 is FYEKMQ (reference sequence). The CDR3: CASSSRDTSSYNEQFF. In DNA form, the CDR3 reads TGTGCCAGCAGCTCCCGGGACACGAGCTCCTACAATGAGCAGTTCTTC.

The J gene is TRBJ1-2, the V gene TRBV25-1; D gene uncertain. Germline V lookup: CDR1 MGHDK, CDR2 SYGVNS. The V end was cut by 1 base, the J end by 5 bases, with 17 bases between. CDR3 size: 16 residues. The CDR3 region has the DNA TGTGCCAGCAGTGAATCCCCCGGCGGCGGGAGGTATGGCTACACCTTC. Protein: CASSESPGGGRYGYTF.

This chain uses TRBV12-3 or TRBV12-4 with TRBJ1-2; D call uncertain. The CDR3 has 13 residues. Trimming cost V 4 bases and J 7 bases, with 13 bases left between them. The CDR3 protein is CASSSREWGGYTF. CDR3 nucleotides: TGTGCCAGCAGTTCCCGGGAGTGGGGTGGCTACACCTTC.

V is TRBV7-9 and J is TRBJ2-1, with TRBD2 as a possible D gene (5 bases). The CDR3 length is 12 residues. Looked up from germline, CDR1 is SEHNR and CDR2 is FQNEAQ (reference sequence). V lost 1 base and J lost 9, with 7 bases in between. The CDR3 here is CASSLEGVEQFF. The CDR3 bases are TGTGCCAGCAGCTTAGAGGGAGTTGAGCAGTTCTTC.

This clonotype was found once. The V call is TRBV5-4, the J call TRBJ1-2; D may be TRBD1 (6 bases). The germline V gene encodes CDR1 SGHNT and CDR2 YYREEE (reference sequence). The CDR3 is 12 amino acids. Trimming took off 4 bases at V and 8 bases at J, with 12 bases between the two ends. CDR3: CASSPDSWGYTF. CDR3 in DNA: TGTGCCAGCAGCCCGGACAGTTGGGGCTACACCTTC.

This sequence joins TRBV4-3 and TRBJ2-5, with D perhaps matching TRBD1 or TRBD2 (5 bases each). The CDR3 runs to 15 residues. Trimming took off 0 bases at V and 5 bases at J, with 13 bases between the two ends. CDR1 LGHNA and CDR2 YSLEER come from the germline V gene. CDR3: CASSQDLSWGETQYF. The CDR3 nucleotides are TGCGCCAGCAGCCAAGATCTCAGCTGGGGGGAGACCCAGTACTTC.

The table lists this clonotype with a few counts. The chain couples TRBV4-1 to TRBJ2-4, with 10 bases that match TRBD1. V was pared by 4 bases and J by 13 bases, with 13 bases of the junction left unmatched. The CDR3 is 15 residues long. Germline assignment: CDR1 MGHRA and CDR2 YSYEKL. For the CDR3, the DNA is TGCGCCAGCAGCCCCTCCGGGACAGGGGTAGGAGAGCAGTACTTC. The encoded protein is CASSPSGTGVGEQYF.

The rearrangement uses TRBV7-9 and TRBJ2-1; the match to TRBD1 covers 8 bases. V lost 4 bases, J lost 9 bases, and 11 bases stayed unmatched. The germline V gene encodes CDR1 SEHNR and CDR2 FQNEAQ (reference sequence). CDR3 length: 15 amino acids. CDR3 nucleotides: TGTGCCAGCAGCTCAGAAAGGACAGGGCCGGGTGAGCAGTTCTTC. This sequence encodes CASSSERTGPGEQFF.

This rearrangement joins TRBV3-1 to TRBJ1-1; D gene uncertain. There are 14 residues in the CDR3. V lost 1 base, J lost 1 base, and 7 bases lay in between. In germline, CDR1 is LGHDT, CDR2 YNNKEL (reference sequence). In nucleotides, the CDR3 is TGTGCCAGCAGCCAAGTCTACGGGAACACTGAAGCTTTCTTT. Its protein product is CASSQVYGNTEAFF.